This T cell receptor beta chain was identified in a study of T cells in lung cancer brain metastases. Study information: Nine tenths of the roughly 20 patients had no interval therapy between resections. Primary and brain metastasis specimens were taken a median roughly 330 days apart.

Generated by immunoSEQ multiplex PCR, the TCRdb table keeps only in-frame clones and is missing some. Of more than 5,000 clones in the sample, under 90% were seen once. Exclusion applied to any patient with a history of multiple malignancies. CDR3 size: 11 residues. With 4 bases clipped from V and 8 bases from J, the junction kept 1 base outside the gene matches. Germline V gene data show CDR1 as SGHRS and CDR2 as YFSETQ. The chain links TRBV5-1 to TRBJ1-1, with 8 bases identical to TRBD1. Sequenced input: tumor tissue from a brain metastasis. The sequence was obtained from a woman between 50 and 59 years old with non-small cell lung cancer that had spread to the brain. The CDR3 spells CASSGTGEAFF. The CDR3 DNA sequence: TGCGCCAGCAGCGGGACAGGAGAAGCTTTCTTT.